The 15 T cell receptor beta chains in this list originate from one sample, sequenced in a study of cytomegalovirus exposure and HLA in healthy donors. Use of 60 Vbeta and 13 Jbeta primers characterized the PCR. The repertoire was sequenced with immunoSEQ multiplex PCR; TCRdb's copy has only in-frame clones and lacks some. The sample carries 110,000 to 150,000 clones, nearly 85% recorded once. Sequencing was done on a sample of PBMCs. Every receptor here comes from a male donor in good health and CMV-seronegative.

The chain uses TRBV9 and TRBJ1-1, with D perhaps matching TRBD1 (6 bases). This CDR3 contains 13 residues. Trimming left V 3 bases short and J 6 bases short, with 12 bases between. Germline CDR1 reads SGDLS; CDR2 reads YYNGEE. The CDR3: CASSASQGAEAFF. The DNA of the CDR3 is TGTGCCAGCAGCGCCTCACAGGGCGCTGAAGCTTTCTTT.

The chain couples TRBV6-5 to TRBJ1-5; D is perhaps TRBD1 (6 bases). The germline V and J ends were trimmed by 8 bases and 4 bases, with 9 bases remaining between them. The CDR3 extends over 12 amino acids. The germline CDR1 and CDR2 sequences are MNHEY and SVGAGI. The CDR3 reads CASGTGNQPQHF. CDR3 nucleotides: TGTGCCAGCGGAACAGGGAATCAGCCCCAGCATTTT.

The chain has TRBV18 and TRBJ1-1, with D tentatively TRBD1 (5 bases). This CDR3 region has 14 residues. In germline, CDR1 is KGHSH, CDR2 LQKENI. The germline V and J ends were trimmed by 3 bases and 5 bases, with 13 bases remaining between them. The CDR3, as DNA: TGTGCCAGCTCACCGGACCCCCCAGGGACTGAAGCTTTCTTT. This translates into CASSPDPPGTEAFF.

The chain recombines TRBV6-1 with TRBJ2-3, with TRBD2 matching over 13 bases. The V and J ends lost 2 bases and 4 bases, in that order; junction bases with no gene match: 0. CDR3 size: 15 residues. Germline CDR1 MNHNS, CDR2 SASEGT. The CDR3 DNA is TGTGCCAGCAGTGAAACTAGCGGGGGGGCAGATACGCAGTATTTT. Its translation: CASSETSGGADTQYF.

This clone showed up just once. This rearrangement joins TRBV7-6 to TRBJ2-3; maybe TRBD1 (5 bases). Trimming took 4 bases from V and 0 from J, leaving 8 bases between them. The CDR3 has 14 amino acids. The germline CDR1 and CDR2 sequences are SGHVS and FNYEAQ. The CDR3 is CASSSGQSTDTQYF. The CDR3 nucleotides read TGTGCCAGCAGCTCTGGACAAAGCACAGATACGCAGTATTTT.

The V gene is TRBV5-1, the J gene TRBJ1-1, with D possibly matching TRBD1 (5 bases). The germline V gene encodes CDR1 SGHRS and CDR2 YFSETQ. Trimming shortened V by 4 bases and J by 5 bases, and 18 bases separated the two germline ends. The CDR3 is 15 residues long. DNA of the CDR3: TGCGCCAGCAGCAGGCTCAGGGTAGACAATACTGAAGCTTTCTTT. This translates into CASSRLRVDNTEAFF.

J is TRBJ2-2 and V is TRBV6-6, with D possibly being TRBD1 (5 bases). The CDR3 contains 16 residues. CDR1 and CDR2 from the germline V gene are MNHNY and SVGAGI (reference sequence). V was trimmed by 0 bases and J by 7 bases, leaving 15 bases between them. The CDR3 bases are TGTGCCAGCAGTTACTCGGGTTTGGACAAAGTCGGGGAGCTGTTTTTT. This codes for CASSYSGLDKVGELFF.

Comment on this clone: Germline is not matched at one junction end, which may reflect a read error. The chain combines TRBV28 with TRBJ1-3; D is undetermined. The CDR3 sequence is 14 residues long. The V gene's germline CDR1 is MDHEN and CDR2 SYDVKM. The CDR3 region is CASNLPRRVGTIYF. CDR3 bases: TGTGCCAGCAATTTACCCCGACGGGTGGGCACCATATATTTT.

The genes are TRBV4-1 and TRBJ2-7; TRBD1 matches at 7 bases. This CDR3 region has 19 residues. Looked up from germline, CDR1 is MGHRA and CDR2 is YSYEKL. J gave up 6 bases and V 0 bases, and 20 bases lay outside the gene matches. The CDR3 spells CASSQDSGDSLTRLGEQYF. CDR3 nucleotides: TGCGCCAGCAGCCAAGATTCAGGGGACAGCCTAACTCGGCTAGGCGAGCAGTACTTC.

This chain links TRBV28 with TRBJ1-5, with 7 bases aligning to TRBD1. This CDR3 comprises 19 residues. From germline, CDR1 is MDHEN and CDR2 SYDVKM. V shed 6 bases, J shed 0 bases, and the junction held 17 bases outside the gene matches. This chain's CDR3 is CASRPLSEGAWFSNQPQHF. The CDR3 coding sequence is TGTGCCAGCAGGCCCTTAAGCGAGGGGGCTTGGTTTAGCAATCAGCCCCAGCATTTT.

The chain employs TRBV18 and TRBJ2-2; 9 nucleotides match TRBD2. CDR1 is KGHSH, CDR2 LQKENI, per germline. This CDR3 has 17 residues. V was pared by 1 base and J by 6 bases, with 9 bases of the junction left unmatched. This chain's CDR3 is CASSPLGGRARSGELFF. The CDR3, as DNA: TGTGCCAGCTCACCACTCGGCGGGAGGGCTCGTTCCGGGGAGCTGTTTTTT.

The chain employs TRBV25-1 and TRBJ1-1; D call uncertain. This CDR3 comprises 15 residues. Germline CDR1 is MGHDK and CDR2 is SYGVNS. Between the trimmed V and J ends, which lost 5 bases and 0 bases, there was a span of 13 bases. DNA for the CDR3: TGTGCCAGCAGTCCTGCCGGGGATTTGAACACTGAAGCTTTCTTT. Encoded protein: CASSPAGDLNTEAFF.

The chain is built from TRBV7-2 and TRBJ2-7; 12 bases are shared with TRBD1. The CDR3 is 16 amino acids. Looked up from germline, CDR1 is SGHTA and CDR2 is FQGNSA. Trimming removed 5 bases from V and 4 bases from J; junction bases left unmatched: 9. CDR3 DNA sequence: TGTGCCAGCAGCGTCACTCCGGGACAGGGGGCTTACGAGCAGTACTTC. This codes for CASSVTPGQGAYEQYF.

The gene calls are TRBV11-2 and TRBJ1-1; D is ambiguous. V was cut by 3 bases and J by 11 bases, with 28 bases left in between. The CDR3 runs to 17 residues. Germline lookup yields CDR1 SGHAT and CDR2 FQNNGV. In DNA form, the CDR3 reads TGTGCCAGCAGCTTTTTATATGGCCTCTCGACGGAAACGGGGGCTTTCTTT. Translating it yields CASSFLYGLSTETGAFF.

The V and J genes are TRBV7-9 and TRBJ2-2, with 7 bases that match TRBD2. The V segment lost 5 bases and the J segment 5 bases; nucleotides outside the gene matches: 8. Germline values: CDR1 SEHNR, CDR2 FQNEAQ (reference sequence). The CDR3 covers 15 residues. The CDR3 spells CASSGRAGQTGELFF. CDR3 bases: TGTGCCAGCAGCGGTCGAGCGGGGCAAACCGGGGAGCTGTTTTTT.